Given below is one TCR beta chain in context. Additional DNA sequences in this sample encode the identical CDR3. The sample is drawn from a study of T cell clones after liver transplantation. Study overall: Post-transplant blood was tracked for graft-donor-reactive T cell clones identified in a pre-transplant mixed lymphocyte reaction. Tolerance: complete withdrawal held at least one year, liver enzymes staying within twice normal.

Data came from immunoSEQ multiplex PCR; TCRdb stores just in-frame clones and leaves some out. Of more than 95,000 clones in the sample, more than 75% are singletons; the top ten hold over 0.9%. CDR1 and CDR2 (germline): SGHRS, YFSETQ. This CDR3 has 12 residues. Trimming shortened V by 3 bases and J by 4 bases, and 8 bases separated the two germline ends. The chain is built from TRBV5-1 and TRBJ2-7, with D possibly TRBD1 on 6 matching bases. The TCR comes from a human donor who received a liver transplant. The sequencing used CD4+ T cells from blood, collected before liver transplant. The CDR3 spells CASSSQGYEQYF. CDR3 nucleotide sequence: TGCGCCAGCAGCTCACAGGGTTACGAGCAGTACTTC.